The 7 T cell receptor beta chains below come from one sample, sequenced in a study of spatial heterogeneity in lung cancer. TCRdb recomputed calls from the 5' RACE reads with MiXCR, one row per CDR3 protein. The sample shows about 2,200 distinct CDR3 sequences, less than 2.5% of them seen only once. The sample's time point: sample taken at primary tumor resection. Study conclusions and caveats: Counts of expanded alpha and beta TCRs within tumors tracked the tumor nonsynonymous mutation count.

These receptors' antigens are unknown. The sequences come from lung tumor tissue, collected at surgery. All receptors come from a male donor with early-stage non-small cell lung cancer.

In its sample, this clonotype ranks as large. One end of the junction is discordant with germline, which a read error may explain. This rearrangement joins TRBV6-1 to TRBJ1-6; the D is unclear. Germline V gene lookup returns CDR1 MNHNS and CDR2 SASEGT. This CDR3 is built from 12 residues. This chain's CDR3 is CTSGSYNSPLHF. CDR3 sequence (DNA): TGTACCAGCGGCTCCTATAATTCACCCCTCCACTTT.

This clonotype was counted between two and nine times. This may come from a read error, since a much larger clone is one base off. The chain is built from TRBV12-5 and TRBJ2-2; weak D call: TRBD1 (6 bases). Per the germline V gene, CDR1 is LGHNT and CDR2 is FRNRAP. Trimming pared 2 bases from V and 8 bases from J, leaving 18 bases between. This CDR3 has 16 amino acids. The CDR3 region is CASGLQQGRGYGELFF. CDR3 DNA: TGTGCTAGTGGTTTGCAACAGGGTAGGGGTTATGGGGAGCTGTTTTTT.

By sample fraction, this clonotype is medium-sized. For the CDR3, the DNA is TGTGCCAGCCTCCGAGGGGCCCGTAATGAAAAACTGTTTTTT. As protein: CASLRGARNEKLFF. The V call is TRBV2, the J call TRBJ1-4; D is possibly TRBD1 (5 bases). CDR3 length: 14 amino acids. Germline CDR1 is SNHLY and CDR2 is FYNNEI. V was cut by 8 bases and J by 4 bases, with 14 bases left in between.

At least ten counts were recorded for this clonotype. The chain has TRBV5-6 and TRBJ2-1; D perhaps matches TRBD2 (6 bases). The CDR3 is 16 residues long. Germline CDR1 SGHDT, CDR2 YYEEEE. Trimming took off 1 base at V and 6 bases at J, with 17 bases between the two ends. The DNA of the CDR3 is TGTGCCAGCAGCTTGTTGAGCCATATACTAGCCAATGAGCAGTTCTTC. Protein product: CASSLLSHILANEQFF. The entire variable domain, with the rest obtained from reference TRBV5-6 and TRBJ2-1, is as follows: DAGVTQSPTHLIKTRGQQVTLRCSPKSGHDTVSWYQQALGQGPQFIFQYYEEEERQRGNFPDRFSGHQFPNYSSELNVNALLLGDSALYLCASSLLSHILANEQFFGPGTRLTVL.

This clonotype qualifies as medium-sized (0.01 to 0.1%). The chain joins TRBV6-1 to TRBJ2-1; 8 nucleotides line up with TRBD1. The germline CDR1 and CDR2 sequences are MNHNS and SASEGT. The CDR3 is made up of 12 amino acids. The J segment lost 11 bases and the V segment lost 4 bases, leaving 4 bases of the junction unmatched. CDR3 bases: TGTGCCAGCAGTGGGGCAGGGGGCCAGCAGTTCTTC. Translation: CASSGAGGQQFF.

For this clonotype: At one end, the junction sequence differs from germline, possibly due to a read error. The chain combines TRBV5-1 with TRBJ1-1; D is ambiguous. Germline lookup yields CDR1 SGHRS and CDR2 YFSETQ. The CDR3 extends over 12 amino acids. The CDR3 is CDSRETKTEDFF. CDR3 coding DNA: TGCGACAGCAGAGAAACGAAAACTGAAGATTTCTTT.

By its share, this clonotype is medium-sized. The V call is TRBV27, the J call TRBJ2-1; 8 bases match TRBD1. The CDR3 covers 16 residues. The V gene's germline CDR1 is MNHEY and CDR2 SMNVEV (reference sequence). The trim removed 9 bases at V and 5 bases at J, leaving 15 bases unmatched. CDR3 nucleotides: TGTGCCAGTAGGGACAGGCCCTATACGATGAACAATGAGCAGTTCTTC. Protein product: CASRDRPYTMNNEQFF.